A selection of T cell receptor beta chains follows, all from one sample in a study of T cell repertoires in aging, cancer and after chemotherapy. One entry per CDR3 protein results from TCRdb running MiXCR on the multiplex PCR reads. The repertoire holds 6,500 to 7,500 distinct CDR3 sequences, with 53% as singletons. Sequenced material: blood. These receptors were collected from a human donor with a solid tumor. CDR3s include the opening cysteine and the closing phenylalanine or tryptophan. A D gene is named only where the DNA matches it firmly. Only some rows state a clone size, as once, few, many or a class for expanded clones.

d_call: TRBD1; clone_size: few; v_call: TRBV12-3/TRBV12-4; cdr3_length: 13; j_call: TRBJ1-2; cdr3_aa: CASSQTTGPGYTF; cdr3_nt: TGTGCCAGCAGTCAGACGACAGGGCCTGGCTACACCTTC
d_call: TRBD1; clone_size: -; v_call: TRBV7-9; cdr3_length: 13; j_call: TRBJ2-7; cdr3_aa: CASSPGGRYEQYF; cdr3_nt: TGTGCCAGCAGCCCAGGGGGTCGGTACGAGCAGTACTTC
d_call: -; clone_size: few; v_call: TRBV27; cdr3_length: 16; j_call: TRBJ1-1; cdr3_aa: CASSLSGAGTWTEAFF; cdr3_nt: TGTGCCAGCAGTTTATCGGGTGCGGGAACGTGGACTGAAGCTTTCTTT
d_call: -; clone_size: -; v_call: TRBV5-1; cdr3_length: 16; j_call: TRBJ1-2; cdr3_aa: CASSFRQALLLYGYTF; cdr3_nt: TGCGCCAGCAGCTTTAGACAGGCCCTTCTGCTGTATGGCTACACCTTC
d_call: TRBD1; clone_size: -; v_call: TRBV5-1; cdr3_length: 13; j_call: TRBJ1-1; cdr3_aa: CASRTGGYTEAFF; cdr3_nt: TGCGCCAGCAGAACAGGGGGGTACACTGAAGCTTTCTTT
d_call: -; clone_size: few; v_call: TRBV7-9; cdr3_length: 14; j_call: TRBJ1-2; cdr3_aa: CASSYRREGYGYTF; cdr3_nt: TGTGCCAGCAGTTATCGGAGGGAGGGCTATGGCTACACCTTC
d_call: -; clone_size: -; v_call: TRBV20-1; cdr3_length: 14; j_call: TRBJ2-7; cdr3_aa: CSASLGGESYEKYF; cdr3_nt: TGCAGTGCTAGCTTGGGGGGAGAGTCCTACGAGAAGTACTTC
d_call: TRBD2; clone_size: -; v_call: TRBV7-2; cdr3_length: 15; j_call: TRBJ2-3; cdr3_aa: CASSFRAGEADTQYF; cdr3_nt: TGTGCCAGCAGCTTTAGGGCGGGAGAGGCAGATACGCAGTATTTT
d_call: TRBD1; clone_size: -; v_call: TRBV7-9; cdr3_length: 14; j_call: TRBJ1-2; cdr3_aa: CASRPPGTAYGYTF; cdr3_nt: TGCGCCAGCAGACCGCCCGGGACAGCCTATGGCTACACCTTC
d_call: -; clone_size: -; v_call: TRBV27; cdr3_length: 15; j_call: TRBJ2-1; cdr3_aa: CASRRKGTYYNEQFF; cdr3_nt: TGTGCCAGCAGGCGAAAGGGGACCTACTACAATGAGCAGTTCTTC
d_call: -; clone_size: -; v_call: TRBV20-1; cdr3_length: 12; j_call: TRBJ1-1; cdr3_aa: CSARDRTVEAFF; cdr3_nt: TGCAGTGCTAGAGATCGGACCGTTGAAGCTTTCTTT
d_call: -; clone_size: -; v_call: TRBV6-1; cdr3_length: 16; j_call: TRBJ1-1; cdr3_aa: CASSRFLRGENTEAFF; cdr3_nt: TGTGCCAGCAGTAGGTTTTTGCGAGGGGAGAACACTGAAGCTTTCTTT
d_call: -; clone_size: -; v_call: TRBV5-4; cdr3_length: 12; j_call: TRBJ2-7; cdr3_aa: CASSWDAVEQYF; cdr3_nt: TGTGCCAGCAGCTGGGACGCAGTCGAGCAGTACTTC
d_call: TRBD1; clone_size: few; v_call: TRBV7-9; cdr3_length: 16; j_call: TRBJ1-2; cdr3_aa: CASTVGDRGLNYGYTF; cdr3_nt: TGTGCCAGCACCGTAGGGGACAGGGGGCTAAACTATGGCTACACCTTC
d_call: -; clone_size: -; v_call: TRBV5-4; cdr3_length: 15; j_call: TRBJ2-7; cdr3_aa: CASSLAGAGPYEQYF; cdr3_nt: TGTGCCAGCAGCTTGGCCGGGGCGGGCCCCTACGAGCAGTACTTC
d_call: -; clone_size: -; v_call: TRBV12-3/TRBV12-4; cdr3_length: 13; j_call: TRBJ1-2; cdr3_aa: CASSPDRLYGYTF; cdr3_nt: TGTGCCAGCAGTCCTGACAGGCTCTATGGCTACACCTTC
d_call: -; clone_size: -; v_call: TRBV5-4; cdr3_length: 15; j_call: TRBJ2-7; cdr3_aa: CASSLGGGLSYEQYF; cdr3_nt: TGTGCCAGCAGCTTGGGGGGGGGCCTCTCCTACGAGCAGTACTTC
d_call: TRBD1; clone_size: few; v_call: TRBV20-1; cdr3_length: 11; j_call: TRBJ2-2; cdr3_aa: CSATGVGELFF; cdr3_nt: TGCAGTGCCACAGGGGTTGGGGAGCTGTTTTTT
d_call: -; clone_size: -; v_call: TRBV27; cdr3_length: 13; j_call: TRBJ2-7; cdr3_aa: CASGTTVTYEQYF; cdr3_nt: TGTGCCAGCGGTACGACAGTAACCTACGAGCAGTACTTC
d_call: TRBD1; clone_size: -; v_call: TRBV4-1; cdr3_length: 18; j_call: TRBJ2-7; cdr3_aa: CASSQGARDRVPSYEQYF; cdr3_nt: TGCGCCAGCAGCCAAGGAGCAAGGGACAGGGTTCCCTCCTACGAGCAGTACTTC
d_call: -; clone_size: -; v_call: TRBV7-9; cdr3_length: 15; j_call: TRBJ2-7; cdr3_aa: CASSAPGSGASEQYF; cdr3_nt: TGTGCCAGCAGCGCTCCCGGGAGCGGAGCCTCCGAGCAGTACTTC
d_call: TRBD1; clone_size: -; v_call: TRBV30; cdr3_length: 16; j_call: TRBJ1-1; cdr3_aa: CAWSVRRTGGRSEAFF; cdr3_nt: TGTGCCTGGAGTGTACGACGAACAGGGGGCAGGTCTGAAGCTTTCTTT
d_call: TRBD2; clone_size: few; v_call: TRBV27; cdr3_length: 15; j_call: TRBJ2-7; cdr3_aa: CASSLGLAGVYEQYF; cdr3_nt: TGTGCCAGCAGCCTGGGACTAGCGGGAGTGTACGAGCAGTACTTC
d_call: TRBD2; clone_size: -; v_call: TRBV6-5; cdr3_length: 15; j_call: TRBJ2-1; cdr3_aa: CASRPLAGIDNEQFF; cdr3_nt: TGTGCCAGCAGGCCACTAGCGGGAATTGACAATGAGCAGTTCTTC
d_call: -; clone_size: -; v_call: TRBV6-1; cdr3_length: 14; j_call: TRBJ2-1; cdr3_aa: CASFPFLGGDEQFF; cdr3_nt: TGTGCCAGCTTTCCTTTCTTGGGGGGCGATGAGCAGTTCTTC
d_call: TRBD1; clone_size: few; v_call: TRBV5-6; cdr3_length: 16; j_call: TRBJ1-6; cdr3_aa: CASSLPGGEGNSPLHF; cdr3_nt: TGTGCCAGCAGCTTGCCAGGGGGCGAAGGTAATTCACCCCTCCACTTT
d_call: TRBD1; clone_size: few; v_call: TRBV27; cdr3_length: 14; j_call: TRBJ1-3; cdr3_aa: CASKGTGVWNTIYF; cdr3_nt: TGTGCCAGCAAGGGAACAGGGGTTTGGAACACCATATATTTT
d_call: -; clone_size: -; v_call: TRBV7-6; cdr3_length: 15; j_call: TRBJ2-7; cdr3_aa: CASTSLAERGYEQYF; cdr3_nt: TGTGCCAGCACCTCATTAGCGGAGAGGGGCTACGAGCAGTACTTC
d_call: -; clone_size: -; v_call: TRBV5-4; cdr3_length: 16; j_call: TRBJ2-2; cdr3_aa: CASSFVGGPNTGELFF; cdr3_nt: TGTGCCAGCAGCTTCGTCGGAGGCCCTAACACCGGGGAGCTGTTTTTT
d_call: -; clone_size: -; v_call: TRBV10-2; cdr3_length: 13; j_call: TRBJ2-7; cdr3_aa: CASSEDIGTEQYF; cdr3_nt: TGCGCCAGCAGTGAAGACATCGGGACCGAGCAGTACTTC
d_call: -; clone_size: -; v_call: TRBV20-1; cdr3_length: 11; j_call: TRBJ2-7; cdr3_aa: CSDRKGYEQYF; cdr3_nt: TGCAGTGACCGTAAGGGCTACGAGCAGTACTTC
d_call: -; clone_size: -; v_call: TRBV27; cdr3_length: 13; j_call: TRBJ2-7; cdr3_aa: CASSLGVGDEQYF; cdr3_nt: TGTGCCAGCAGTTTAGGGGTGGGTGACGAGCAGTACTTC
d_call: TRBD2; clone_size: -; v_call: TRBV5-6; cdr3_length: 17; j_call: TRBJ2-1; cdr3_aa: CASSLLAAGTPYNEQFF; cdr3_nt: TGTGCCAGCAGCCTCCTAGCGGCCGGGACTCCGTACAATGAGCAGTTCTTC
d_call: -; clone_size: -; v_call: TRBV5-5; cdr3_length: 14; j_call: TRBJ1-4; cdr3_aa: CASSRDASREKLFF; cdr3_nt: TGTGCCAGCAGCAGGGACGCGAGTAGGGAAAAACTGTTTTTT
d_call: TRBD2; clone_size: few; v_call: TRBV18; cdr3_length: 14; j_call: TRBJ2-7; cdr3_aa: CASSPSGGSYEQYF; cdr3_nt: TGTGCCAGCTCACCTAGCGGGGGAAGCTACGAGCAGTACTTC
d_call: -; clone_size: -; v_call: TRBV6-5; cdr3_length: 13; j_call: TRBJ2-7; cdr3_aa: CASDMGPTYEQYF; cdr3_nt: TGTGCCAGTGACATGGGTCCTACCTACGAGCAGTACTTC
d_call: -; clone_size: -; v_call: TRBV5-5; cdr3_length: 12; j_call: TRBJ1-1; cdr3_aa: CASSTHQGEAFF; cdr3_nt: TGTGCCAGCAGCACACACCAGGGTGAAGCTTTCTTT
d_call: -; clone_size: few; v_call: TRBV13; cdr3_length: 14; j_call: TRBJ2-7; cdr3_aa: CASSLIGGINEQYF; cdr3_nt: TGTGCCAGCAGCTTAATTGGGGGGATTAACGAGCAGTACTTC
d_call: -; clone_size: -; v_call: TRBV12-3/TRBV12-4; cdr3_length: 15; j_call: TRBJ2-1; cdr3_aa: CASSLGGTAHDEQFF; cdr3_nt: TGTGCCAGCAGTTTAGGCGGGACTGCCCATGATGAGCAGTTCTTC
d_call: TRBD2; clone_size: -; v_call: TRBV24-1; cdr3_length: 20; j_call: TRBJ2-3; cdr3_aa: CATSATPGTSGSGVTDTQYF; cdr3_nt: TGTGCCACCAGTGCTACCCCAGGGACTAGCGGGAGCGGGGTTACAGATACGCAGTATTTT
d_call: TRBD1; clone_size: few; v_call: TRBV7-3; cdr3_length: 15; j_call: TRBJ2-7; cdr3_aa: CASSLNTGALYEQYF; cdr3_nt: TGTGCCAGCAGCTTAAACACAGGGGCACTCTACGAGCAGTACTTC
d_call: TRBD1; clone_size: once; v_call: TRBV7-9; cdr3_length: 16; j_call: TRBJ2-1; cdr3_aa: CASSHQPGQGYNEQFF; cdr3_nt: TGTGCCAGCAGCCACCAGCCGGGACAGGGCTACAATGAGCAGTTCTTC